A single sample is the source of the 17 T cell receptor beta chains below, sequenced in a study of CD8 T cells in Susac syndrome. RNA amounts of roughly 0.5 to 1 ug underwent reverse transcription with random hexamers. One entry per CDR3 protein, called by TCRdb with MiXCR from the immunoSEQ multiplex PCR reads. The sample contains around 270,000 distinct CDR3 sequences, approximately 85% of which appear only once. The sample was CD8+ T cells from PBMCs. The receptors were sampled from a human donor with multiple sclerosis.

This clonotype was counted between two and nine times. The CDR3 bases are TGTGCCAGCTGGGACAGTCTCGTAGATACGCAGTATTTT. As protein: CASWDSLVDTQYF. This chain connects TRBV6-1 to TRBJ2-3, with 7 nucleotides matching TRBD1. The ends lost 8 bases at V and 5 bases at J; junction bases unmatched: 7. Germline loops: CDR1 MNHNS, CDR2 SASEGT. The CDR3 is 13 amino acids.

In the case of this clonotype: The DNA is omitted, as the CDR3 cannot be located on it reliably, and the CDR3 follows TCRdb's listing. CDR3 in amino acids: CISVPEALRDRGIWEQYF. The rearrangement links TRBV7-5 to TRBJ2-7; TRBD1 is taken as the D call from the table, unchecked against the DNA. TRBV7-5 is annotated as a pseudogene. The CDR3 length equals 18 residues, ends included.

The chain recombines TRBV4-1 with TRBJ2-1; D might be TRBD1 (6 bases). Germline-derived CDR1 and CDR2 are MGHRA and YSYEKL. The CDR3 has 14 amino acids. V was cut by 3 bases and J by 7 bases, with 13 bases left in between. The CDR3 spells CASSHPPRGNEQFF. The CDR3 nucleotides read TGCGCCAGCAGCCATCCTCCGAGGGGGAATGAGCAGTTCTTC.

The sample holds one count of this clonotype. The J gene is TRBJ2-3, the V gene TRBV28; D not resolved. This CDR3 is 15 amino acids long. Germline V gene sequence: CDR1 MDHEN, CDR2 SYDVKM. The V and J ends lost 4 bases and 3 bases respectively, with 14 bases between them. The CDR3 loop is CASSSTYRATDTQYF. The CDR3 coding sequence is TGTGCCAGCAGTTCTACGTATAGAGCTACAGATACGCAGTATTTT.

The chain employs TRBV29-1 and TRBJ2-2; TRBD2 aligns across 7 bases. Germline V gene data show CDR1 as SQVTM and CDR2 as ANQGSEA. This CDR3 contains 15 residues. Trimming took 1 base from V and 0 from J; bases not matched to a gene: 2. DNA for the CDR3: TGCAGCGTTGAAGCGGGGAGGGCGAACACCGGGGAGCTGTTTTTT. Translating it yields CSVEAGRANTGELFF.

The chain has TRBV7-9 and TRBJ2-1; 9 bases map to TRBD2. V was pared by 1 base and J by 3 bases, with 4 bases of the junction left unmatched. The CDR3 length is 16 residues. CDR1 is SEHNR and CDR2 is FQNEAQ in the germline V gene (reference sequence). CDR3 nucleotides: TGTGCCAGCAGCTTAGGCGCGACTAGCGGCTACAATGAGCAGTTCTTC. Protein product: CASSLGATSGYNEQFF.

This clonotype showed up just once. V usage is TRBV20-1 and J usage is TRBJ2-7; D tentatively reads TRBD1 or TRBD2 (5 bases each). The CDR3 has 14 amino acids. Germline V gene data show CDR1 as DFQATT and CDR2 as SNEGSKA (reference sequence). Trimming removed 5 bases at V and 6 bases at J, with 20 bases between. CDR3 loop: CSAAPGRSMPEQYF. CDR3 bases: TGCAGTGCTGCCCCGGGACGGTCGATGCCCGAGCAGTACTTC.

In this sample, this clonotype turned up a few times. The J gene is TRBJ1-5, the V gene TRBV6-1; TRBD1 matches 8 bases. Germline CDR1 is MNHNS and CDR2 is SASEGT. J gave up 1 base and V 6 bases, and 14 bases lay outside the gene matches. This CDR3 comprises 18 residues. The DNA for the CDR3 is TGTGCCAGCAGCCCACCGGACAGGGTGTTTGAGAGCAATCAGCCCCAGCATTTT. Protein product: CASSPPDRVFESNQPQHF.

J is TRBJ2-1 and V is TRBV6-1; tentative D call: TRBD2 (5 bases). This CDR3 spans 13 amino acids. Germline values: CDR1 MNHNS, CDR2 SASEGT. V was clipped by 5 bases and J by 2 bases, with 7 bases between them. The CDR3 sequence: CASSPGTYNEQFF. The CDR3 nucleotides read TGTGCCAGCAGTCCCGGGACCTACAATGAGCAGTTCTTC.

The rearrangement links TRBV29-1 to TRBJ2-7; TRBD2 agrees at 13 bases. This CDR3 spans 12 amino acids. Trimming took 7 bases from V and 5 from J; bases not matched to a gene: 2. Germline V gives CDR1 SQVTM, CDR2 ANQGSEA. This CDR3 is CSAGLAGDEQYF. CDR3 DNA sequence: TGCAGCGCCGGACTAGCGGGAGACGAGCAGTACTTC.

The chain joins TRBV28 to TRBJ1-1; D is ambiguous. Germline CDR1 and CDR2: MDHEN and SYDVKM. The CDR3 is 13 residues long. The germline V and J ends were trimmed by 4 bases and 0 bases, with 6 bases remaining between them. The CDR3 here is CASSYEMNTEAFF. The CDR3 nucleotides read TGTGCCAGCAGTTACGAAATGAACACTGAAGCTTTCTTT. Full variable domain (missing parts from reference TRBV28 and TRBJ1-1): DVKVTQSSRYLVKRTGEKVFLECVQDMDHENMFWYRQDPGLGLRLIYFSYDVKMKEKGDIPEGYSVSREKKERFSLILESASTNQTSMYLCASSYEMNTEAFFGQGTRLTVV.

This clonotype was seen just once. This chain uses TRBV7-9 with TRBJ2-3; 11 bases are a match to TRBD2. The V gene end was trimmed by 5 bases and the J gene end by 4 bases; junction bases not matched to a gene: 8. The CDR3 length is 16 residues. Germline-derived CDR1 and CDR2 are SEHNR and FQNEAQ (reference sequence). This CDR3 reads CASSPVTSGMADTQYF. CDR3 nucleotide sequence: TGTGCCAGCAGCCCCGTGACTAGCGGGATGGCAGATACGCAGTATTTT.

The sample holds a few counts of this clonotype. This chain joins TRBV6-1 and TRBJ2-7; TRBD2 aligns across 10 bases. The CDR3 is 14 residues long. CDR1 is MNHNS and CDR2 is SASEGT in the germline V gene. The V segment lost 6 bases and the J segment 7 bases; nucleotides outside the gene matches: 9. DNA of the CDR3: TGTGCCAGCAGCCCGAGGACTAGCGGCTTGGAGCAGTACTTC. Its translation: CASSPRTSGLEQYF.

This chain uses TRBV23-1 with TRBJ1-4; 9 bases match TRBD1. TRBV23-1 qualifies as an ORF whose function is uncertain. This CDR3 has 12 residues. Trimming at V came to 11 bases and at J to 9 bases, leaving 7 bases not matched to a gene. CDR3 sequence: CAPGTGKKKLFF. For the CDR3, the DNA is TGCGCCCCAGGGACAGGGAAGAAAAAACTGTTTTTT.

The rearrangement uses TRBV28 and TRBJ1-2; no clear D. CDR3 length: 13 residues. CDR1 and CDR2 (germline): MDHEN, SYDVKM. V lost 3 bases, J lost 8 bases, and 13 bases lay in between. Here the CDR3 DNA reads TGTGCCAGCAGTTTGATACCCCGGGCCGGCTACACCTTC. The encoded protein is CASSLIPRAGYTF.

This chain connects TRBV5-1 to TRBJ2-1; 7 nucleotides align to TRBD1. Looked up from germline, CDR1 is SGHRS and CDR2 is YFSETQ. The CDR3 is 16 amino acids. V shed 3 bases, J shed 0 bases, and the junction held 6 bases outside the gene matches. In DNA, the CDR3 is TGCGCCAGCAGCTCGTTCGACAGGGCCTCCTACAATGAGCAGTTCTTC. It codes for CASSSFDRASYNEQFF.

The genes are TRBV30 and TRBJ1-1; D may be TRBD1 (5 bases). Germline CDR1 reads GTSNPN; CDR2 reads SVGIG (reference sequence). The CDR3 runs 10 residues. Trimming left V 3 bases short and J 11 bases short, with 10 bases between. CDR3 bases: TGTGCCTGGAGAGGGGTGCATGCTTTCTTT. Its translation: CAWRGVHAFF.